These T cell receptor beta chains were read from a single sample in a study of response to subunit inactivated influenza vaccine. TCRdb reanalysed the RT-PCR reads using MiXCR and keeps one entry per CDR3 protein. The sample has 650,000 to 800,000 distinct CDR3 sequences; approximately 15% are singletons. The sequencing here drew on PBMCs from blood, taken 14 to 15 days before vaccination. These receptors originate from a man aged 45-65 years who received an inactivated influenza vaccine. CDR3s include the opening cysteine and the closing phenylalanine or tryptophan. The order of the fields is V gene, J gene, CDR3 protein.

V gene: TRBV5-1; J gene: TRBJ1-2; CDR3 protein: CASSLVGNYGYTF
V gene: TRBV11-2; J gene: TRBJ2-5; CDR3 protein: CASSVRTSGASYQETQYF
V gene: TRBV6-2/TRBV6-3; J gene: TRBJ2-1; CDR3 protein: CASTTYSSNEQFF
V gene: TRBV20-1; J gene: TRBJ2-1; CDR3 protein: CSARDVGGPSYNEQFF
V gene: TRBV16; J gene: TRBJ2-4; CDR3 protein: CASSQSGSLAKNIQYF
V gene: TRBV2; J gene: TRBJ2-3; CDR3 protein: CASRWTSFQYF
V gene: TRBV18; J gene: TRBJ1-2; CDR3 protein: CASSLDRGNGYTF
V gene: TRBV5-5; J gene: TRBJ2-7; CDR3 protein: CASTLDLGGPHEQYF
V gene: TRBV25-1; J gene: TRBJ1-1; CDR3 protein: CASRVTGGNTEAFF
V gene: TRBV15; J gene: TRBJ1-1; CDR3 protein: CATSRGGLNTEAFF
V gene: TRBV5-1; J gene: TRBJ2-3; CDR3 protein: CASSPGQGRDTQYF
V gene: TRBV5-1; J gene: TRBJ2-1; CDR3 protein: CASSLADRSRYNEQFF
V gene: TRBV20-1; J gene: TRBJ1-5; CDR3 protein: CSANSANQPQHF
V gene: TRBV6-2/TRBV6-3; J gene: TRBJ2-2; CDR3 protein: CASNWAGELFF
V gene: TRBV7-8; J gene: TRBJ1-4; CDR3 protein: CASSLGRGFNEKLFF
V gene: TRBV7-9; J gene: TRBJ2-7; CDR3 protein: CASSLVVQGSHEQYF
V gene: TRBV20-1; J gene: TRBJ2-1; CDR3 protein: CSAPETRTYNEQFF
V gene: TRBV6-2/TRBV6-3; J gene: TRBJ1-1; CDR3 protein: CASSYSKSGGARAEAFF
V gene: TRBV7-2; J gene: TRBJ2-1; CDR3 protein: CASSLVPLAPSNEQFF
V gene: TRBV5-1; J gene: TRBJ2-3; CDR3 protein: CASSTSGGQDTQYF
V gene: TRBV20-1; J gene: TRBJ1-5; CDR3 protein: CSAAGQPQHF
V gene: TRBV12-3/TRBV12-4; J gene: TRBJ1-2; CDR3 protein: CASSLRRANYGYTF
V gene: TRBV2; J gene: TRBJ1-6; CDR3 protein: CASQTDGGNSPLHF
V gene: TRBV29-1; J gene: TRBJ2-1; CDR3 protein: CSVERGSSYNEQFF
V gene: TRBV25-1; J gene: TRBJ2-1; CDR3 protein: CASSGQGRVIDEQFF
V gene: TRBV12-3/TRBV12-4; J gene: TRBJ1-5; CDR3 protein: CASSSGWAGNQPQHF
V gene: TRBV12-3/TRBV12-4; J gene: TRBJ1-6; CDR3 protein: CASSLGQGYSYNSPLHF
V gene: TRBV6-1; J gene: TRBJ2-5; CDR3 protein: CASSPTSSLGTQYF
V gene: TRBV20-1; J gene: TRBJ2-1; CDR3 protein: CSARDGGSNYNEQFF
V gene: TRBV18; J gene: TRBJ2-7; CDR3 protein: CASSPRASSYEQYF
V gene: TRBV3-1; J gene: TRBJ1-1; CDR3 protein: CASSQGPGFTEAFF
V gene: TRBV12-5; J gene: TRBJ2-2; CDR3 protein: CASGLAILGSNTGELFF
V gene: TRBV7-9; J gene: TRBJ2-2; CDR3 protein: CASSFSFRTGELFF
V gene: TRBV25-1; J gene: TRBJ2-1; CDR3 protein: CASSEYQVGDNEQFF
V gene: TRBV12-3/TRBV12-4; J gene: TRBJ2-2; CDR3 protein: CASSLLAGAGELFF
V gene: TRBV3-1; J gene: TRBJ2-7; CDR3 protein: CASSQEGLAGFYEQYF
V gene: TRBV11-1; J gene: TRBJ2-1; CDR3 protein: CASRRRGGAGSSSYNEQFF
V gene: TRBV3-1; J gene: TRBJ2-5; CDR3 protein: CASSQLKVYQTWQETQYF
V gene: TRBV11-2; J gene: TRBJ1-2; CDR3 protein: CASSRVLGQVIDGYTF
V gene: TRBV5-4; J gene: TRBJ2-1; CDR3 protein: CASSLSPGTAYNEQFF
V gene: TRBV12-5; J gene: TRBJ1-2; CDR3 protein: CASGQGMGGYTF
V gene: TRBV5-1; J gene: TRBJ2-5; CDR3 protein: CASSPEGARGETQYF
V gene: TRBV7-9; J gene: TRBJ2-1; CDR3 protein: CASSLIKRGHNEQFF
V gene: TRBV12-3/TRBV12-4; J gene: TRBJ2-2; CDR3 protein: CASSPRTPQNTGELFF
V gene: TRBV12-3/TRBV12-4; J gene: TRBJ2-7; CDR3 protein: CASSLGEGVEQYF
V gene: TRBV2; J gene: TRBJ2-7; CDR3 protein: CASSVRGIMVEQYF
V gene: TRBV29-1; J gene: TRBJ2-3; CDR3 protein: CSVVGPVRTDTQYF
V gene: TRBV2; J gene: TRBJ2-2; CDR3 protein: CAGTGGLTNTGELFF
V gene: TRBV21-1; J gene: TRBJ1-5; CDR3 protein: CASSKERDRTNLPQHF
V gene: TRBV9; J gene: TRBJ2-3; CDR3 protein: CASSVVGTDTQYF
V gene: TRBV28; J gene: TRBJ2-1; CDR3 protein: CAKTGVSNEQFF
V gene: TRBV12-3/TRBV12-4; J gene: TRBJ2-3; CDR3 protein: CASSLTDGDTQYF
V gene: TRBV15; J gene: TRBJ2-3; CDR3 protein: CATSRVYDTQYF
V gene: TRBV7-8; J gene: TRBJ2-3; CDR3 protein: CASSFNSGLAGRISTDTQYF
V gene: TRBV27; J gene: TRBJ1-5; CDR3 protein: CASRGWGNSNQPQHF
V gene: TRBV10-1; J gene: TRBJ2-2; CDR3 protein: CASSRAGSSGELFF
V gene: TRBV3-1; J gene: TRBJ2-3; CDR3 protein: CASSQAGGIGHTQYF
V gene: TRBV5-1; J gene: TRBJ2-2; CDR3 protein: CASSLRREGRGTGELFF
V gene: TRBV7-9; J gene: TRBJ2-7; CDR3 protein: CASSSRQGAGYEQYF